This T cell receptor (beta chain) was obtained from a study of beta chain features in type 1 diabetes. Study-wide findings and caveats: cDNA-based reads could over-represent cells with high TCR expression. Compared to healthy donors, patients appeared to have naive, central memory and Treg TCRB repertoires that were more alike.

cDNA synthesis used the whole RNA isolate, giving expressed TCRB sequences. Sequenced by immunoSEQ multiplex PCR; TCRdb stores in-frame clones only, minus some. The sample holds about 300,000 clones, around 7.8% seen once. Cell sorting via CD45RO/CCR7/CD25/CD127/CD95/CD27 was performed to obtain CD4+ naive, central memory, regulatory and stem cell-like memory cells. This clone was seen only a few times. Its cognate antigen is unknown. Germline lookup yields CDR1 GTSNPN and CDR2 SVGIG (reference sequence). V lost 0 bases and J 4 bases, leaving 10 bases between the germline ends. The CDR3 extends over 13 amino acids.

Sequencing was carried out using central memory CD4+ T cells from blood. This clonotype was obtained from a woman under 30 in good health. The V gene is TRBV30, the J gene TRBJ2-7; no firm D call. CDR3 in amino acids: CAWSVRTGYEQYF. The CDR3 DNA reads as TGTGCCTGGAGTGTAAGGACGGGTTACGAGCAGTACTTC.